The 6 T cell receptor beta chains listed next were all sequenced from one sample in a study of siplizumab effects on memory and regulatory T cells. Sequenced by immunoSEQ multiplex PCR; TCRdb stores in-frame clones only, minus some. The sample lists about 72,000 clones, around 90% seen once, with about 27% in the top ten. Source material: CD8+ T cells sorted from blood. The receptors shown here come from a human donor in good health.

This chain's CDR3 is CASGQPEAFF. CDR3 DNA: TGTGCCAGCGGACAGCCTGAAGCTTTCTTT. The chain uses TRBV6-1 and TRBJ1-1, with a tentative D call TRBD1 (6 bases). Trimming took 8 bases from V and 6 from J, leaving 7 bases between them. Germline CDR1 is MNHNS and CDR2 is SASEGT. The CDR3 runs 10 residues.

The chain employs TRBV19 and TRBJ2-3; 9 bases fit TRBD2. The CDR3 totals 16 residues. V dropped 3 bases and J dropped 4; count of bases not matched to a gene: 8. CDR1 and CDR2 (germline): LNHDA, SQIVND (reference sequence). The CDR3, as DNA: TGTGCCAGTAGTATCTGGGCGGGAGGGCCTTCAGATACGCAGTATTTT. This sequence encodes CASSIWAGGPSDTQYF.

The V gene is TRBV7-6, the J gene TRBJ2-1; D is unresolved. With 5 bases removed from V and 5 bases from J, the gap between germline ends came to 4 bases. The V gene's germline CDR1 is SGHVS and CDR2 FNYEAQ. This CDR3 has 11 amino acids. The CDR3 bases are TGTGCCAGCAGCCTAAACAATGAGCAGTTCTTC. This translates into CASSLNNEQFF. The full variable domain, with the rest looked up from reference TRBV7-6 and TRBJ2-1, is GAGVSQSPRYKVTKRGQDVALRCDPISGHVSLYWYRQALGQGPEFLTYFNYEAQQDKSGLPNDRFSAERPEGSISTLTIQRTEQRDSAMYRCASSLNNEQFFGPGTRLTVL.

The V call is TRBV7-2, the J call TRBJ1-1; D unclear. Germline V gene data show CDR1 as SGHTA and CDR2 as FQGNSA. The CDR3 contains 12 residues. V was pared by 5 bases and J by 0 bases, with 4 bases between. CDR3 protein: CASSPLNTEAFF. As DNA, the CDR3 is TGTGCCAGCAGCCCTTTGAACACTGAAGCTTTCTTT.

CDR3 nucleotide sequence: TGTGCCAGTAGTATATGGAGGAATAGCAATCAGCCCCAGCATTTT. It encodes CASSIWRNSNQPQHF. The chain recombines TRBV19 with TRBJ1-5; D ambiguous. CDR3 length equals 15 residues. Germline V gene sequence: CDR1 LNHDA, CDR2 SQIVND (reference sequence). V was clipped by 2 bases and J by 0 bases, with 8 bases between them.

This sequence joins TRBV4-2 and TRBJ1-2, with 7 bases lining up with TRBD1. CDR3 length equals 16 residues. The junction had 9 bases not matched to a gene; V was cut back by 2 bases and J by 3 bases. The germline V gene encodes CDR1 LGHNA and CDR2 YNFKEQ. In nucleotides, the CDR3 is TGTGCCAGCAGCCAAAGGTTGACAGGGTTGGACTATGGCTACACCTTC. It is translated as CASSQRLTGLDYGYTF.